The sequence of this TCR beta chain was determined in a study of beta chain features in type 1 diabetes. Concerning this clone itself: As yet, its antigen is unknown.

The CDR3 length is 15 residues. Trimming removed 6 bases at V and 2 bases at J, with 16 bases between. Per the germline V gene, CDR1 is MNHEY and CDR2 is SVGAGI. Sequenced material consisted of expressed TCRB transcripts (all of the isolated RNA was reverse transcribed). Here immunoSEQ multiplex PCR was the method, and the copy in TCRdb shows in-frame clones only, minus some. The data show hundreds of thousands of clones, around an eighth seen once. Findings and caveats of the study: TCRB CDR3s were moderately but significantly shorter in Type 1 diabetes patients in all four CD4+ subsets.

The origin of this receptor is a young man with type 1 diabetes. This rearrangement joins TRBV6-5 to TRBJ2-5; a possible D gene is TRBD2 (5 bases). The sample consisted of naive CD4+ T cells from blood. The CDR3 coding sequence is TGTGCCAGCAGCTTCGTCGGAGGAGGACAAGAGACCCAGTACTTC. This codes for CASSFVGGGQETQYF.